A selection of T cell receptor beta chains follows, all from one sample in a study of blood T cell repertoires in COVID-19. Assay used: immunoSEQ multiplex PCR; TCRdb lists only in-frame clones, some missing. This table holds 55,000 or so clones, roughly 85% found once. Specimen: peripheral blood. These receptors all come from a human donor in a cohort sampled during active or convalescent COVID-19. CDR3s include the opening cysteine and the closing phenylalanine or tryptophan. Each record gives: J gene, V gene, clone size, D gene, CDR3 DNA, CDR3 protein. A D gene is named only where the DNA matches it firmly. Size values are once, few and many counts, or a class for expanded clones, and some rows have none.

>TRBJ1-1|TRBV19|-|TRBD1
TGTGCCAGTAGTCGGACAGGGGGCGCGGACACTGAAGCTTTCTTT
CASSRTGGADTEAFF
>TRBJ1-2|TRBV19|-|TRBD1
TGTGCCAGTAGTTGGTCAGGGGGAGGCTACACCTTC
CASSWSGGGYTF
>TRBJ2-7|TRBV6-5|-|-
TGTGCCAGCAGTTACTCCGGGGGACGGACCTCCTACGAGCAGTACTTC
CASSYSGGRTSYEQYF
>TRBJ1-5|TRBV2|-|-
TGTGCCAGCAGTGAGCCAGGGAAGGATCAGCCCCAGCATTTT
CASSEPGKDQPQHF
>TRBJ2-1|TRBV9|-|-
TGTGCCAGCAGCGTAGAAGAGGAGAGGCCCGAGCAGTTCTTC
CASSVEEERPEQFF
>TRBJ1-5|TRBV7-9|-|-
TGTGCCAGCAGCCCATCAGGCGGGGAGAATCAGCCCCAGCATTTT
CASSPSGGENQPQHF
>TRBJ1-2|TRBV18|-|TRBD1
TGTGCCAGCTCACCCCAGGGGGGTGATGGCTACACCTTC
CASSPQGGDGYTF
>TRBJ1-2|TRBV7-2|-|TRBD1
TGTGCCAGCAGCTCGCCGGGACAGGGAAGAGGTGGCTACACCTTC
CASSSPGQGRGGYTF
>TRBJ1-2|TRBV4-2|-|-
TGTGCCAGCAGCCAAGATATGCGGACAGTCCAAGGCTACACCTTC
CASSQDMRTVQGYTF
>TRBJ2-5|TRBV15|-|-
TGTGCCACCAGCAGAGCAAAAGCAGAGACCCAGTACTTC
CATSRAKAETQYF
>TRBJ2-2|TRBV18|-|TRBD1
TGTGCCAGCTCACCACCAACCGGGACAGGGAGGACCGGGGAGCTGTTTTTT
CASSPPTGTGRTGELFF
>TRBJ2-2|TRBV5-6|few|TRBD2
TGTGCCAGCAGCGACCTGGCGGGGGAGAACACCGGGGAGCTGTTTTTT
CASSDLAGENTGELFF
>TRBJ1-5|TRBV29-1|-|TRBD1
TGCAGCGTGGGACAGGGTGTTCAGCCCCAGCATTTT
CSVGQGVQPQHF
>TRBJ1-6|TRBV18|few|-
TGTGCCAGCTCACCGGGGGCTAATTCACCCCTCCACTTT
CASSPGANSPLHF
>TRBJ1-6|TRBV28|-|-
TGTGCCAGCACTAAAGTGTCCTCACCCCTCCACTTT
CASTKVSSPLHF
>TRBJ2-3|TRBV9|once|TRBD2
TGTGCCAGCAGCACCCGGGGACTAGCGGGGGATGATACGCAGTATTTT
CASSTRGLAGDDTQYF
>TRBJ1-4|TRBV5-6|-|-
TGTGCCAGCACCCAAGGACACTCAGCTAATGAAAAACTGTTTTTT
CASTQGHSANEKLFF
>TRBJ1-1|TRBV7-9|-|-
TGTGCCAGCAGCTTAGCAATGGGGGCGGCTGAAGCTTTCTTT
CASSLAMGAAEAFF
>TRBJ2-2|TRBV19|once|-
TGTGCCAGTAGTGGACAAACGAACACCGGGGAGCTGTTTTTT
CASSGQTNTGELFF
>TRBJ1-2|TRBV11-2|once|-
TGTGCCAGCAGCAAAGTCCCTTCGGAGCGGGGCTATGGCTACACCTTC
CASSKVPSERGYGYTF
>TRBJ1-2|TRBV4-1|-|TRBD1
TGCGCCAGCAGCCAAGGACAGGGAATCTTCGATGGCTACACCTTC
CASSQGQGIFDGYTF
>TRBJ1-6|TRBV6-2/TRBV6-3|once|-
TGTGCCAGCAGTTACTCGACCGGAGCACCCCTCCACTTT
CASSYSTGAPLHF
>TRBJ1-1|TRBV6-2/TRBV6-3|-|TRBD1
TGTGCCAGCAGTCGACGGACAGGGGTGAACACTGAAGCTTTCTTT
CASSRRTGVNTEAFF
>TRBJ2-3|TRBV4-1|-|-
TGCGCCAGCAGCCAAGACGAAGAGGGGGGGATCACAGATACGCAGTATTTT
CASSQDEEGGITDTQYF
>TRBJ2-7|TRBV5-4|few|-
TGTGCCAGCAGCCGGGATAACTACGAGCAGTACTTC
CASSRDNYEQYF
>TRBJ1-1|TRBV7-8|-|TRBD1
TGTGCCAGCAGCTTAAGTCAGGGGGCGAGCACTGAAGCTTTCTTT
CASSLSQGASTEAFF